This T cell receptor (beta chain) emerged from a study of CD8 T cells in Susac syndrome. The multiple sclerosis controls comprised treatment-naive patients whose relapsing-remitting disease was stable or active. TEMRA cells underwent FACS enrichment and CD8+ and CD4+ T cells underwent negative isolation. Random hexamers were used to reverse transcribe about 0.5 to 1 ug of RNA. Via MiXCR, TCRdb re-called the immunoSEQ multiplex PCR reads, giving one row per CDR3 protein. The data show fewer than 150,000 distinct CDR3 sequences, approximately 90% seen once. The germline CDR1 and CDR2 sequences are MDHEN and SYDVKM. V dropped 4 bases and J dropped 7 bases, with 20 bases sitting between them. This CDR3 spans 16 amino acids.

The rearrangement links TRBV28 to TRBJ1-5; D gene ambiguous. Sample: CD8+ T cells from PBMCs. The source is a human donor with multiple sclerosis. This CDR3 is CASSSLEQAEYQPQHF. The CDR3 nucleotides are TGTGCCAGCAGTTCCCTGGAACAAGCCGAATACCAGCCCCAGCATTTT.